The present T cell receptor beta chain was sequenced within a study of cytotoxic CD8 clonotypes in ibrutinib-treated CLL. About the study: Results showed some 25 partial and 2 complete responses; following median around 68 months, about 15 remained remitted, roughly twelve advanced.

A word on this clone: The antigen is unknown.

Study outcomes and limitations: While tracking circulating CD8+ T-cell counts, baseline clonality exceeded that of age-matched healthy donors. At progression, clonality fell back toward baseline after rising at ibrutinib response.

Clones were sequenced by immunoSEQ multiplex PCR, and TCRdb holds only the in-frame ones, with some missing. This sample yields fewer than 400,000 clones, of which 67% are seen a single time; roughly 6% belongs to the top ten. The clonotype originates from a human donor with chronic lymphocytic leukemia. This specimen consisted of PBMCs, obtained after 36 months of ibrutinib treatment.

CDR3 DNA: TGTGCCAGCAGCTCTCTCCGCGTAAACTATGGCTACACCTTC. It yields the protein CASSSLRVNYGYTF. V gene TRBV5-4 combines with J gene TRBJ1-2; D unresolved. The germline gives CDR1 SGHNT, CDR2 YYREEE (reference sequence). This CDR3 has 14 amino acids. V gave up 3 bases and J gave up 2 bases, with 11 bases separating them.